These 26 T cell receptor beta chains share one sample of origin, sequenced in a study of blood T cell repertoires in COVID-19. Sequencing used immunoSEQ multiplex PCR; TCRdb keeps in-frame clones, though not all of them. The table records some 64,000 clones, about 88% of them present only once. Sequencing used peripheral blood. These receptors were collected from a man between 65 and 79 years old with acute or convalescent COVID-19.

The chain is built from TRBV14 and TRBJ1-1; the match to TRBD1 covers 8 bases. V dropped 5 bases and J dropped 10; count of bases not matched to a gene: 9. CDR3 length: 13 amino acids. Germline V lookup: CDR1 SGHDN, CDR2 FVKESK. This chain's CDR3 is CASSVQGGALAFF. For the CDR3, the DNA is TGTGCCAGCAGCGTACAGGGGGGCGCCTTAGCTTTCTTT.

This chain links TRBV19 with TRBJ1-1; 7 positions match TRBD1. This CDR3 has 17 amino acids. Per germline, CDR1 LNHDA and CDR2 SQIVND (reference sequence). V shed 0 bases and J 0 bases; nucleotides not matched to a gene: 7. The CDR3 DNA reads as TGTGCCAGTAGTATAGAACCCAGACAGGGAATGAACACTGAAGCTTTCTTT. It encodes CASSIEPRQGMNTEAFF.

The chain carries TRBV7-2 and TRBJ2-1; TRBD2 aligns across 14 bases. Germline assignment: CDR1 SGHTA and CDR2 FQGNSA. This CDR3 region has 15 residues. The V and J ends lost 5 bases and 7 bases, in that order; junction bases with no gene match: 4. The chain's CDR3 is CASSATSGGVNEQFF. The CDR3 nucleotides are TGTGCCAGCAGCGCGACTAGCGGGGGGGTGAATGAGCAGTTCTTC. Full variable domain (outside the CDR3, taken from reference TRBV7-2 and TRBJ2-1): GAGVSQSPSNKVTEKGKDVELRCDPISGHTALYWYRQSLGQGLEFLIYFQGNSAPDKSGLPSDRFSAERTGGSVSTLTIQRTQQEDSAVYLCASSATSGGVNEQFFGPGTRLTVL.

V usage is TRBV30 and J usage is TRBJ1-4; tentatively, D is TRBD1 (5 bases). V was clipped by 8 bases and J by 0 bases, with 10 bases between them. This CDR3 comprises 13 residues. Germline V gene sequence: CDR1 GTSNPN, CDR2 SVGIG (reference sequence). Here the CDR3 reads CASRRATNEKLFF. In DNA form, the CDR3 reads TGTGCCAGCCGCAGGGCAACTAATGAAAAACTGTTTTTT.

CDR3 region: CASSFGEQETQYF. The CDR3 region has the DNA TGTGCCAGCTCCTTTGGAGAACAAGAGACCCAGTACTTC. The V and J genes are TRBV18 and TRBJ2-5; D ambiguous. The CDR3 covers 13 residues. Germline CDR1 is KGHSH and CDR2 is LQKENI. V was shortened by 6 bases and J by 2 bases, with 10 bases between the two germline ends.

The chain uses TRBV7-2 and TRBJ1-5; the D gene is possibly TRBD1 (5 bases). Germline V gene lookup returns CDR1 SGHTA and CDR2 FQGNSA. With 0 bases removed from V and 4 bases from J, the gap between germline ends came to 10 bases. The CDR3 length is 15 residues. The CDR3 region is CASSLAGRINQPQHF. CDR3 nucleotides: TGTGCCAGCAGCTTAGCGGGGCGGATAAATCAGCCCCAGCATTTT. Full variable domain (remainder filled in from reference TRBV7-2 and TRBJ1-5): GAGVSQSPSNKVTEKGKDVELRCDPISGHTALYWYRQSLGQGLEFLIYFQGNSAPDKSGLPSDRFSAERTGGSVSTLTIQRTQQEDSAVYLCASSLAGRINQPQHFGDGTRLSIL.

This clone was seen once. V usage is TRBV6-5 and J usage is TRBJ1-4, with a weak D call TRBD1 (5 bases). The CDR3 runs to 15 residues. Germline assignment: CDR1 MNHEY and CDR2 SVGAGI. V dropped 0 bases and J dropped 3 bases, with 8 bases sitting between them. In DNA, the CDR3 is TGTGCCAGCAGTTACTCGAAGACAGCTAATGAAAAACTGTTTTTT. It codes for CASSYSKTANEKLFF.

Within the sample, this clone is medium-sized. In the same sample, other DNA sequences code for this CDR3. This chain uses TRBV4-3 with TRBJ2-7, with 7 positions matching TRBD1. The CDR3 totals 15 residues. Germline values: CDR1 LGHNA, CDR2 YSLEER. The V and J ends lost 2 bases and 6 bases, in that order; junction bases with no gene match: 10. This chain's CDR3 is CASSQTDRAPGEQYF. In nucleotides, the CDR3 is TGCGCCAGCAGCCAAACAGACAGGGCTCCGGGCGAGCAGTACTTC.

The chain has TRBV6-2 or TRBV6-3 and TRBJ2-1; D may be TRBD1 (5 bases). Trimming took off 0 bases at V and 3 bases at J, with 9 bases between the two ends. Germline CDR1 MNHEY, CDR2 SVGEGT. CDR3 size: 15 residues. The CDR3 DNA follows: TGTGCCAGCAGTTACTCCGAAGACAGCTACAATGAGCAGTTCTTC. Encoded protein: CASSYSEDSYNEQFF.

This chain connects TRBV19 to TRBJ1-3; D unclear. The ends were cut back, 6 bases at V and 4 bases at J, with 10 bases in the middle. This CDR3 spans 13 amino acids. Germline assignment: CDR1 LNHDA and CDR2 SQIVND (reference sequence). The CDR3 loop is CASRPGGGNTIYF. CDR3 nucleotide sequence: TGTGCCAGTAGACCCGGCGGAGGAAACACCATATATTTT.

This clone was recorded only once. This chain joins TRBV28 and TRBJ1-4; D is ambiguous. In germline, CDR1 is MDHEN, CDR2 SYDVKM. The CDR3 is 14 residues long. With 6 bases removed from V and 4 bases from J, the gap between germline ends came to 12 bases. DNA of the CDR3: TGTGCCAGCAGACGCGGGTTTCATAATGAAAAACTGTTTTTT. Translated, it gives CASRRGFHNEKLFF.

This clone has just a few counts. The junction differs from germline at one of its ends, possibly a read error. The rearrangement links TRBV5-1 to TRBJ2-7, with D perhaps TRBD1 (6 bases). Per germline, CDR1 SGHRS and CDR2 YFSETQ. This CDR3 has 17 amino acids. Written as DNA, the CDR3 is TGCGCCAGCAACTTGGGGGCAGGAAACTTCCCACGGTACGAGCAGTACTTC. It is translated as CASNLGAGNFPRYEQYF.

J is TRBJ1-1 and V is TRBV4-1; D is uncertain. V was pared by 0 bases and J by 3 bases, with 11 bases between. The CDR3 is made up of 15 amino acids. CDR1 is MGHRA and CDR2 is YSYEKL in the germline V gene. In nucleotides, the CDR3 is TGCGCCAGCAGCCAAGATACGGCAGGTTACACTGAAGCTTTCTTT. As protein: CASSQDTAGYTEAFF.

The rearrangement links TRBV19 to TRBJ2-2, with D tentatively TRBD1 (5 bases). CDR1 and CDR2 from the germline V gene are LNHDA and SQIVND (reference sequence). V was trimmed by 10 bases and J by 0 bases, leaving 21 bases between them. This CDR3 has 17 residues. The CDR3 loop reads CATKPFSRTSNTGELFF. CDR3 DNA: TGTGCCACCAAACCATTCTCCCGGACATCGAACACCGGGGAGCTGTTTTTT. Variable domain in full (rest from reference TRBV19 and TRBJ2-2): DGGITQSPKYLFRKEGQNVTLSCEQNLNHDAMYWYRQDPGQGLRLIYYSQIVNDFQKGDIAEGYSVSREKKESFPLTVTSAQKNPTAFYLCATKPFSRTSNTGELFFGEGSRLTVL.

The chain joins TRBV5-6 to TRBJ1-4; 7 bases map to TRBD1. With 3 bases clipped from V and 6 bases from J, the junction kept 8 bases outside the gene matches. The CDR3 spans 15 residues. CDR1 is SGHDT, CDR2 YYEEEE, per germline. CDR3 protein: CASSSRGLLDEKLFF. CDR3 coding DNA: TGTGCCAGCAGCTCAAGGGGGCTCCTGGATGAAAAACTGTTTTTT.

The gene calls are TRBV27 and TRBJ1-4; D is undetermined. Germline V gene sequence: CDR1 MNHEY, CDR2 SMNVEV (reference sequence). Trimming left V 3 bases short and J 8 bases short, with 19 bases between. The CDR3 is 16 amino acids. CDR3 residues: CASSFIRNPLGEKLFF. The DNA of the CDR3 is TGTGCCAGCAGTTTTATTAGAAATCCGTTGGGCGAAAAACTGTTTTTT.

The chain has TRBV18 and TRBJ2-2; 9 nucleotides agree with TRBD1. This CDR3 region has 15 residues. With 5 bases clipped from V and 7 bases from J, the junction kept 8 bases outside the gene matches. The V gene's germline CDR1 is KGHSH and CDR2 LQKENI. CDR3 nucleotides: TGTGCCAGCTCAACCGGGACAGGGAGGATCGGGGAGCTGTTTTTT. It translates to CASSTGTGRIGELFF.

The CDR3 sequence: CASSSTGFGNQPQHF. CDR3 DNA: TGTGCCAGCTCCTCGACAGGGTTCGGCAATCAGCCCCAGCATTTT. V and J are TRBV18 and TRBJ1-5; TRBD1 agrees at 7 bases. CDR1 KGHSH and CDR2 LQKENI come from the germline V gene. This CDR3 is built from 15 residues. The V segment lost 6 bases and the J segment 2 bases; nucleotides outside the gene matches: 7.

The CDR3: CASSYSGGYQETQYF. In nucleotides, the CDR3 is TGTGCCAGCAGTTATAGCGGGGGGTACCAAGAGACCCAGTACTTC. The gene calls are TRBV28 and TRBJ2-5; 10 bases map to TRBD2. Per the germline V gene, CDR1 is MDHEN and CDR2 is SYDVKM. The CDR3 spans 15 residues. Trimming removed 4 bases from V and 0 bases from J; junction bases left unmatched: 2.

This clone was detected only a few times. The genes are TRBV28 and TRBJ1-2, with D possibly being TRBD1 (5 bases). This CDR3 is 16 amino acids long. With 5 bases removed from V and 4 bases from J, the gap between germline ends came to 20 bases. Germline CDR1 and CDR2: MDHEN and SYDVKM. The DNA for the CDR3 is TGTGCCAGCAGTCCAACAGGAAACAGGAGAGTCTATGGCTACACCTTC. Translated, it gives CASSPTGNRRVYGYTF.

The chain carries TRBV5-5 and TRBJ2-2; the D is unclear. The V end was cut by 0 bases, the J end by 8 bases, with 11 bases between. Germline V CDR1 and CDR2: SGHKS, YYEKEE (reference sequence). This CDR3 spans 14 amino acids. In nucleotides, the CDR3 is TGTGCCAGCAGCTTGGGGCAATTTACAGGGGAGCTGTTTTTT. Translating gives CASSLGQFTGELFF.

The genes are TRBV25-1 and TRBJ2-5; D is possibly TRBD1 (6 bases). CDR1 and CDR2 (germline): MGHDK, SYGVNS. V was cut by 6 bases and J by 4 bases, with 12 bases left in between. The CDR3 contains 13 residues. In DNA form, the CDR3 reads TGTGCCAGCAGCGGTACAGGGAGAGAGACCCAGTACTTC. Its translation: CASSGTGRETQYF.

This clone was found once. The chain is built from TRBV11-3 and TRBJ2-1; D may be TRBD2 (5 bases). Trimming took off 5 bases at V and 2 bases at J, with 13 bases between the two ends. Germline values: CDR1 SGHNT, CDR2 YENEEA. The CDR3 covers 15 residues. The CDR3 reads CASSPGSDTYNEQFF. The CDR3 DNA reads TGTGCCAGCAGCCCGGGGAGCGATACCTACAATGAGCAGTTCTTC.

In this sample, this clone turned up once. The chain uses TRBV11-3 and TRBJ2-2; 11 nucleotides line up with TRBD1. Germline assignment: CDR1 SGHNT and CDR2 YENEEA. V lost 4 bases to trimming and J lost 6 bases; unmatched junction nucleotides: 7. This CDR3 contains 16 residues. Here the CDR3 DNA reads TGTGCCAGCAGCTCCTGGACAGGGGGCTATCCCGGGGAGCTGTTTTTT. It specifies CASSSWTGGYPGELFF.

The rearrangement joins TRBV21-1 to TRBJ1-6. TRBV21-1 is noted as a pseudogene. The CDR3 is made up of 16 amino acids. CDR3 sequence (DNA): TGTGCCAGCAGCAAGTCCACTCCCCAAACGGAGTCACCCCTCCACTTT. Translated: CASSKSTPQTESPLHF.

This chain connects TRBV7-8 to TRBJ1-4; TRBD1 matches at 9 bases. The V and J ends lost 6 bases and 4 bases, in that order; junction bases with no gene match: 3. CDR1 and CDR2 from the germline V gene are SGHVS and FQNEAQ. The CDR3 runs 14 residues. The CDR3 sequence is CASSADRGNEKLFF. In nucleotides, the CDR3 is TGTGCCAGCAGTGCGGACAGGGGTAATGAAAAACTGTTTTTT.